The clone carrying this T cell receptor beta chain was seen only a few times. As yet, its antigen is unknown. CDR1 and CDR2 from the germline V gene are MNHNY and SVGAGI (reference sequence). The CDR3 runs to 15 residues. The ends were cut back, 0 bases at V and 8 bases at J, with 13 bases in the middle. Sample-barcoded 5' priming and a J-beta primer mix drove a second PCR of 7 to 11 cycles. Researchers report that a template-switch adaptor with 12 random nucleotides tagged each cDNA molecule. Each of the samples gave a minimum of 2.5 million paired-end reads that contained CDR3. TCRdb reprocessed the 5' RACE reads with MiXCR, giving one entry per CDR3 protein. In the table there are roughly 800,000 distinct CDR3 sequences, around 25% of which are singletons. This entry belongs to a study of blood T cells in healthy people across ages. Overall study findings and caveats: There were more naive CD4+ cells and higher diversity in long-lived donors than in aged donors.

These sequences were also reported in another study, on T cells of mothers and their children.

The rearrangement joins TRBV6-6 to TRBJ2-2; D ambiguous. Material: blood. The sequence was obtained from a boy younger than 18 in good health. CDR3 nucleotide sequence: TGTGCCAGCAGTTACTCGGCCAGATCCTTTGGGGAGCTGTTTTTT. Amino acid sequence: CASSYSARSFGELFF.